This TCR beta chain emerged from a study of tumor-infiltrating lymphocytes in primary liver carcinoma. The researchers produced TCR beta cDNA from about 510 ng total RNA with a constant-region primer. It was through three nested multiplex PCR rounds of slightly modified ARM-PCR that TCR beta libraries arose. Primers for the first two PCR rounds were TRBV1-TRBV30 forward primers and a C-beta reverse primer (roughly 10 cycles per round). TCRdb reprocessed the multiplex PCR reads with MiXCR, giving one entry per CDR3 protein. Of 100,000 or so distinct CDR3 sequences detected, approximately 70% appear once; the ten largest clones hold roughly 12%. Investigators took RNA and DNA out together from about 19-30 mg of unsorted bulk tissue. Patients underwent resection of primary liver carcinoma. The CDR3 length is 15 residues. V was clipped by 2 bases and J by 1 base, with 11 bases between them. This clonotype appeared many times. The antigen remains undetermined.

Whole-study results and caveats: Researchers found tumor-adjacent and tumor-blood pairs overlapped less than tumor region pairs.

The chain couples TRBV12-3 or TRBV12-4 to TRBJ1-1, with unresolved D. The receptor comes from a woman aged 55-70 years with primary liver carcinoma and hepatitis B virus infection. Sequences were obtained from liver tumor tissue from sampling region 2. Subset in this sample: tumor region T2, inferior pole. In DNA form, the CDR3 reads TGTGCCAGCAGTTTATCCCCGACGGCGAACACTGAAGCTTTCTTT. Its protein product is CASSLSPTANTEAFF.